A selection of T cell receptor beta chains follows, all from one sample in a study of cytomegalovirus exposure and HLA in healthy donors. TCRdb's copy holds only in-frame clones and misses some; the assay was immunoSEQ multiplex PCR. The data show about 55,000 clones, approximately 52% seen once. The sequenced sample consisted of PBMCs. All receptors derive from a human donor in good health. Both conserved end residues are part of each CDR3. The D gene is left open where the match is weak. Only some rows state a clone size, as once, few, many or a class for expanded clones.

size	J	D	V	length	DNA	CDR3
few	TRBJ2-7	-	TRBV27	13	TGTGCCAGCAGTTTATCAGGGGCCTACGAGCAGTACTTC	CASSLSGAYEQYF
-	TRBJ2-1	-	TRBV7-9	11	TGTGCCAGCTTAGTTAGCGATGAGCAGTTCTTC	CASLVSDEQFF
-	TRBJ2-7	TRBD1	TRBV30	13	TGTGCCTGGAGTGCGGGACAGGGGTACGAGCAGTACTTC	CAWSAGQGYEQYF
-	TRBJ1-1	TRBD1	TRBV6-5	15	TGTGCCAGCAGTTATAGCCGGGACAGAGTCACTGAAGCTTTCTTT	CASSYSRDRVTEAFF
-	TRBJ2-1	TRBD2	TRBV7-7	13	TGTGCTAGCAGCTTAGAGGGCGGGGGTGAGCAGTTCTTC	CASSLEGGGEQFF
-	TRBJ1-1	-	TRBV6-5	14	TGTGCCAGCAGCCTGGACAGCCTGAACACTGAAGCTTTCTTT	CASSLDSLNTEAFF
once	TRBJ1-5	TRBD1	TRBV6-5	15	TGTGCCAGCAGCCGTACCGGGACAGGGGATCAGCCCCAGCATTTT	CASSRTGTGDQPQHF
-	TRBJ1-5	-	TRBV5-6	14	TGTGCCAGCAGCTTGTCTGGTTCCGGGTTCGCCCAGCATTTT	CASSLSGSGFAQHF
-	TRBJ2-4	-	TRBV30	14	TGTGCCTGGAGTTCAACAGGGGGGGGAGACATTCAGTACTTC	CAWSSTGGGDIQYF
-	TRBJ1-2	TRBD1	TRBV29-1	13	TGCAGCGTTGGGACAGGGGATAACTATGGCTACACCTTC	CSVGTGDNYGYTF
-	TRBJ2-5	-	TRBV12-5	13	TGTGCTAGTGGTTTGGTACAATGGGAGACCCAGTACTTC	CASGLVQWETQYF
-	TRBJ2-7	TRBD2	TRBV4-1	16	TGCGCCAGCAGCCGAGAAACTAGCGGGGGGGCTTACGAGCAGTACTTC	CASSRETSGGAYEQYF
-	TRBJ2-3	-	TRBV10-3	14	TGTGCCAACAAGGGAGTATCTAGCACAGATACGCAGTATTTT	CANKGVSSTDTQYF
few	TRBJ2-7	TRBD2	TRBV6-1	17	TGTGCCAGCAGTGGCCTCGGGACTAGCGGGGGGGCCTACGAGCAGTACTTC	CASSGLGTSGGAYEQYF
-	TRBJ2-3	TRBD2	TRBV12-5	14	TGTGCTAGTGGTTTGGGACTAGCGGGGGATACGCAGTATTTT	CASGLGLAGDTQYF
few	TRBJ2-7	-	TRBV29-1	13	TGCAGCGTTGAGGGCAGGGAAGACTACGAGCAGTACTTC	CSVEGREDYEQYF
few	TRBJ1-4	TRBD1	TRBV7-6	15	TGTGCCAGCAGCTTCGGGACAGGGGTTAATGAAAAACTGTTTTTT	CASSFGTGVNEKLFF
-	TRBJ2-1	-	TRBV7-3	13	TGTGCCAGCAGCAGACAAAGTACGAATGAGCAGTTCTTC	CASSRQSTNEQFF
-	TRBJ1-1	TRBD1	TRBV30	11	TGTGCCTTTTTTCGGGGACAGGGAGCTTTCTTT	CAFFRGQGAFF
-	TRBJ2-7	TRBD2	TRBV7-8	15	TGTGCCAGCAGCTTAGGCGGGACTAGCTTATACGAGCAGTACTTC	CASSLGGTSLYEQYF
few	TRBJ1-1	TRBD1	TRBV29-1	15	TGCAGCGTTGAAGGGAGGGGGCGGGCGAACACTGAAGCTTTCTTT	CSVEGRGRANTEAFF
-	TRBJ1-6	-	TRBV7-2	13	TGTGCCAGCAGCTTAGGCGAAAATTCACCCCTCCACTTT	CASSLGENSPLHF
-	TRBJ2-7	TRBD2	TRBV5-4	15	TGTGCCAGCAGCTTAGCGGGGGCGACCTCCTACGAGCAGTACTTC	CASSLAGATSYEQYF
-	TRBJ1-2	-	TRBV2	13	TGTGCCAGCAGTCGGGAGTCTAACTATGGCTACACCTTC	CASSRESNYGYTF
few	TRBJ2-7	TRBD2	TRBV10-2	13	TGCGCCAGCATGGCGGGGGGGACCTACGAGCAGTACTTC	CASMAGGTYEQYF
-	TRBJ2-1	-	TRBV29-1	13	TGCAGCGTTAAACGGGGGGCCGGGGATGAGCAGTTCTTC	CSVKRGAGDEQFF
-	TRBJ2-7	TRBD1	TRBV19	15	TGTGCCAGTAGTAGTCCCGGGACAGGGATATACGAGCAGTACTTC	CASSSPGTGIYEQYF
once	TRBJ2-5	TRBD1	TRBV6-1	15	TGTGCCAGCAGCCTCACTGGGACAGGGAAAGAGACCCAGTACTTC	CASSLTGTGKETQYF
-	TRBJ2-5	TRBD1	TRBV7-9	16	TGTGCCAGCAGCTCCCGGGGGACAGGATTACAGGAGACCCAGTACTTC	CASSSRGTGLQETQYF
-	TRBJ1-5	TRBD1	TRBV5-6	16	TGTGCCAGCAGCCGCTGGATTGGGACAGGGGATCAGCCCCAGCATTTT	CASSRWIGTGDQPQHF
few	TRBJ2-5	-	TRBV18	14	TGTGCCAGCTCACCACGAACAGGGCAAGAGACCCAGTACTTC	CASSPRTGQETQYF
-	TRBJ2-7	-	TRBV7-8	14	TGTGCCAGCAGCTTAGTGCAGGGAGGCTACGAGCAGTACTTC	CASSLVQGGYEQYF
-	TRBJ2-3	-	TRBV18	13	TGTGCCAGCTCTCCAGAGCGCACAGATACGCAGTATTTT	CASSPERTDTQYF
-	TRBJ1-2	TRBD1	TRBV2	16	TGTGCCAGCAGTGTGCAGGGGGCGAGAGCTAACTATGGCTACACCTTC	CASSVQGARANYGYTF
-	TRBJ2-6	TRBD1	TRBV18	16	TGTGCCAGCTCACGAAGGACAGGGGCTGGGGCCAACGTCCTGACTTTC	CASSRRTGAGANVLTF
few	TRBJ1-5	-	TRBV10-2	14	TGCGCCAGCAGTGAGTCGTCAGGAAATCAGCCCCAGCATTTT	CASSESSGNQPQHF
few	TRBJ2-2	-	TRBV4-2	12	TGTGCCAGCAGCCAAGTTGAGGGGGAGCTGTTTTTT	CASSQVEGELFF
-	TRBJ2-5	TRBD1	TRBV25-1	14	TGTGCCAGCAGTGAACAGGGGGATCGAGAGACCCAGTACTTC	CASSEQGDRETQYF
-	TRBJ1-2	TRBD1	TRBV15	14	TGTGCCACCAGCACCCGACAGGGGGCGGGTGGCTACACCTTC	CATSTRQGAGGYTF
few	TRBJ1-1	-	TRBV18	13	TGTGCCAGCTCACCAATCTTGAACACTGAAGCTTTCTTT	CASSPILNTEAFF
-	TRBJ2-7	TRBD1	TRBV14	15	TGTGCCAGCAGCTCACAGGGGCGCCTCTCCTACGAGCAGTACTTC	CASSSQGRLSYEQYF
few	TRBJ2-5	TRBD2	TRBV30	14	TGTGCCTGGAGTCTTAGCGGGGGCCAAGAGACCCAGTACTTC	CAWSLSGGQETQYF
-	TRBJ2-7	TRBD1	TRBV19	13	TGTGCCACCTCGGACAGGGCCTTCTACGAGCAGTACTTC	CATSDRAFYEQYF